This T cell receptor (beta chain) was sequenced for a study of T cell responses to AZD1222 COVID-19 vaccine. This CDR3 is built from 16 residues. The V gene lost 4 bases and the J gene lost 5 bases, with 18 bases spanning the gap. Germline CDR1 SGHDT, CDR2 YYEEEE. Study-level points and caveats: Of spike-specific TCRs, nearly half reportedly target regions left unmutated in variants. The sample set comprised mostly white British donors with more females, and clonal diversity was possibly underestimated. Only after the peak T cell response were repertoires sampled. Spike-wide vaccine-associated CD4 TCRs dominated at 160-218 and 743-854.

As concerns this clone: The antigen is not known.

Measured with immunoSEQ multiplex PCR; TCRdb has only the in-frame clones, and not every one. Of about 120,000 clones in the sample, about 88% are singletons; the top ten hold under 20%. The sequencing here drew on peripheral blood, taken on day 0 of MenACWY control vaccination. The rearrangement links TRBV5-6 to TRBJ1-4; weak D call: TRBD1 (5 bases). The TCR was taken from an adult in good health. CDR3 amino acids: CASSPDRGRENEKLFF. CDR3 bases: TGTGCCAGCAGCCCGGACCGGGGCAGGGAGAATGAAAAACTGTTTTTT.